The entry below gives a single TCR beta chain sequence along with its context. Its antigen is unknown. Germline CDR1 reads SGHVS; CDR2 reads FNYEAQ. The CDR3 consists of 15 residues. The V and J ends lost 0 bases and 8 bases respectively, with 16 bases between them. This record comes from a study of T cells in localized non-small cell lung cancer. Using immunoSEQ multiplex PCR, the repertoire was profiled, and TCRdb retains in-frame clones only, with some absent. This table holds approximately 100,000 clones, approximately 91% found once. Whole-study results and caveats: The study found T cell clonality highest in uninvolved adjacent lung, above tumor.

The TCR comes from a woman aged 40-70 years with stage II squamous cell lung carcinoma. The chain recombines TRBV7-6 with TRBJ1-2; weak D call: TRBD1 (6 bases). The sample here was PBMCs, taken before any cancer treatment. CDR3 bases: TGTGCCAGCAGCTTAGCTTTGTCGACAGGATCAGGCTACACCTTC. Translating gives CASSLALSTGSGYTF.